Each of the 9 T cell receptor beta chains below was sequenced from the same sample in a study of Graves' ophthalmopathy and Graves' hyperthyroidism. The authors amplified TCR beta CDR3 regions, and they did so from RNA transcripts for repertoire sequencing. HTBI-primed RT-PCR formed the first round, and a multiplex PCR formed the second. TCRdb used MiXCR to reprocess the multiplex PCR reads, holding one entry per CDR3 protein. The sample yields 740,000 or so distinct CDR3 sequences, 40% seen once. Sequencing was performed on peripheral blood. The receptors here all came from an adult man with Graves' ophthalmopathy.

The V and J genes are TRBV10-1 and TRBJ2-7; D not certain. The CDR3 has 13 residues. Trimming cost V 3 bases and J 6 bases, with 12 bases left between them. Germline loops: CDR1 WNHNN, CDR2 SYGVQD (reference sequence). CDR3 sequence (DNA): TGCGCCAGCAGTGACTTGCAGGTCAGCGAGCAGTACTTC. This codes for CASSDLQVSEQYF.

This chain connects TRBV7-9 to TRBJ2-2, with D unresolved. Germline CDR1 and CDR2: SEHNR and FQNEAQ (reference sequence). V dropped 2 bases and J dropped 6 bases, with 7 bases sitting between them. The CDR3 is 13 residues long. The CDR3 here is CASSLPGPGELFF. The CDR3 DNA reads TGTGCCAGCAGCTTACCCGGACCCGGGGAGCTGTTTTTT.

In this sample, this clonotype turned up a few times. The chain couples TRBV9 to TRBJ2-5, with a possible D match to TRBD1 (8 bases). The V end lost 3 bases, the J end lost 5 bases, and 17 bases lay between the germline ends. The CDR3 is made up of 15 amino acids. Germline CDR1 and CDR2: SGDLS and YYNGEE. This CDR3 reads CASSASQQGGETQYF. CDR3 bases: TGTGCCAGCAGCGCGAGCCAACAGGGGGGGGAGACCCAGTACTTC.

This clonotype has a count of ten or more. This rearrangement joins TRBV7-2 to TRBJ1-6; D uncertain. The CDR3 consists of 14 residues. V lost 5 bases and J 4 bases, leaving 9 bases between the germline ends. Germline CDR1 SGHTA, CDR2 FQGNSA. The CDR3 spells CASSLPLYNSPLHF. The DNA for the CDR3 is TGTGCCAGCAGCCTCCCGTTGTATAATTCACCCCTCCACTTT.

As to this clonotype: This could be a read error, since a much larger clone is one nucleotide away. The chain joins TRBV12-3 or TRBV12-4 to TRBJ2-5; 8 bases map to TRBD1. The V and J ends lost 10 bases and 5 bases, in that order; junction bases with no gene match: 15. The CDR3 has 15 amino acids. CDR3: CATSRGRGQEETQYF. The CDR3 DNA reads as TGTGCCACCAGCAGGGGTAGGGGACAGGAGGAGACCCAGTACTTC.

This clonotype was counted ten times or more. V usage is TRBV29-1 and J usage is TRBJ1-2; D ambiguous. Germline V lookup: CDR1 SQVTM, CDR2 ANQGSEA. This CDR3 is 11 amino acids long. The germline V and J ends were trimmed by 3 bases and 8 bases, with 10 bases remaining between them. The DNA for the CDR3 is TGCAGCGTTGAGGATGGGGAAGGCTACACCTTC. Encoded protein: CSVEDGEGYTF.

This clonotype was detected many times. This rearrangement joins TRBV24-1 to TRBJ2-7, with D possibly matching TRBD2 (6 bases). Germline V gives CDR1 KGHDR, CDR2 SFDVKD. This CDR3 comprises 14 residues. Trimming took 6 bases from V and 0 from J, leaving 11 bases between them. The CDR3 region is CATSPGSSSYEQYF. The CDR3 DNA is TGTGCCACCAGTCCCGGGAGCAGCTCCTACGAGCAGTACTTC.

Concerning this clonotype itself: One junction end does not reproduce the germline sequence, and a read error may be involved. The J gene is TRBJ1-1, the V gene TRBV2; the D is unclear. The CDR3 length is 14 residues. Germline loops: CDR1 SNHLY, CDR2 FYNNEI. CDR3 in amino acids: CASSEWEGNTEASF. CDR3 DNA: TGTGCCAGCAGTGAATGGGAAGGGAACACTGAAGCTTCCTTT.

The chain uses TRBV2 and TRBJ1-6; D gene uncertain. Trimming removed 4 bases at V and 8 bases at J, with 15 bases between. CDR1 SNHLY and CDR2 FYNNEI come from the germline V gene. The CDR3 is 15 residues long. The CDR3 loop is CASSAYAREDSPLHF. As DNA, the CDR3 is TGTGCCAGCAGTGCTTACGCGAGGGAGGATTCACCCCTCCACTTT.